The TCR beta chain under discussion was sequenced for a study of blood T cell repertoires in COVID-19. Study-wide background: Samples representing acute and convalescent COVID-19 were sourced from the United States, Italy and Spain.

Measured with immunoSEQ multiplex PCR; TCRdb has only the in-frame clones, and not every one. The profile shows roughly 280,000 clones, more than 80% of them singletons. CDR1 MDHEN and CDR2 SYDVKM come from the germline V gene. V gave up 6 bases and J gave up 6 bases, with 9 bases separating them. There are 11 residues in the CDR3. The V gene is TRBV28, the J gene TRBJ2-7; possibly TRBD2 for D (6 bases). The sample consisted of PBMCs or T cells enriched from blood (not recorded which). This TCR came from a woman younger than 45 with acute COVID-19. This CDR3 reads CASRAGREQYF. CDR3 bases: TGTGCCAGCAGAGCGGGTCGCGAGCAGTACTTC.